These 30 T cell receptor beta chains were all obtained from the same sample, sequenced in a study of ipilimumab plus nivolumab after autologous stem cell transplantation. Only in-frame clones appear in the TCRdb table, and some are missing; sequencing was by immunoSEQ multiplex PCR. The sample includes just over 40,000 clones, 80% to 95% seen only once; the top ten take more than 0.7%. Sequenced material: PBMCs, taken in a trial of ipilimumab plus nivolumab as post-transplant consolidation. The receptors originated from a male donor with multiple myeloma.

In its sample, this clone was seen once. The rearrangement uses TRBV28 and TRBJ1-2; possible D gene TRBD1, 6 bases. This CDR3 spans 15 amino acids. V dropped 2 bases and J dropped 6 bases, with 16 bases sitting between them. The V gene's germline CDR1 is MDHEN and CDR2 SYDVKM. As DNA, the CDR3 is TGTGCCAGCAGTTTAGCCCCTCAGGGGTCACATGGCTACACCTTC. Translating it yields CASSLAPQGSHGYTF.

This clone turned up a few times. This chain joins TRBV30 and TRBJ1-1; the D is unclear. V lost 2 bases to trimming and J lost 0 bases, with 7 bases between them. Germline V gene lookup returns CDR1 GTSNPN and CDR2 SVGIG (reference sequence). The CDR3 has 13 amino acids. The CDR3 loop reads CAWSWQLNTEAFF. The CDR3 nucleotides read TGTGCCTGGAGTTGGCAGTTGAACACTGAAGCTTTCTTT. Full variable domain (outside the CDR3, taken from reference TRBV30 and TRBJ1-1): SQTIHQWPATLVQPVGSPLSLECTVEGTSNPNLYWYRQAAGRGLQLLFYSVGIGQISSEVPQNLSASRPQDRQFILSSKKLLLSDSGFYLCAWSWQLNTEAFFGQGTRLTVV.

The chain has TRBV19 and TRBJ1-2; D gene uncertain. CDR1 is LNHDA, CDR2 SQIVND, per germline (reference sequence). The CDR3 length is 13 residues. V was pared by 5 bases and J by 8 bases, with 15 bases between. The CDR3 nucleotides are TGTGCCAGTAGTGTACAGCGACATATGGGCTACACCTTC. Residues: CASSVQRHMGYTF. Drawing the rest from reference TRBV19 and TRBJ1-2, the complete variable domain is DGGITQSPKYLFRKEGQNVTLSCEQNLNHDAMYWYRQDPGQGLRLIYYSQIVNDFQKGDIAEGYSVSREKKESFPLTVTSAQKNPTAFYLCASSVQRHMGYTFGSGTRLTVV.

This sequence joins TRBV9 and TRBJ2-2; no clear D gene. The CDR3 runs to 14 residues. Trimming took 2 bases from V and 4 from J, leaving 9 bases between them. CDR1 and CDR2 from the germline V gene are SGDLS and YYNGEE. CDR3 residues: CASSVRLSTGELFF. As DNA, the CDR3 is TGTGCCAGCAGCGTCAGGCTGTCCACCGGGGAGCTGTTTTTT.

The rearrangement uses TRBV7-9 and TRBJ2-2; TRBD2 agrees at 8 bases. V was pared by 10 bases and J by 0 bases, with 10 bases of the junction left unmatched. CDR3 length: 16 amino acids. The germline CDR1 and CDR2 sequences are SEHNR and FQNEAQ (reference sequence). The CDR3, as DNA: TGTGCCACTTTAGCGGGGCAGTCTGCGAACACCGGGGAGCTGTTTTTT. Amino acid sequence: CATLAGQSANTGELFF. Complete variable domain (other parts from reference TRBV7-9 and TRBJ2-2): DTGVSQNPRHKITKRGQNVTFRCDPISEHNRLYWYRQTLGQGPEFLTYFQNEAQLEKSRLLSDRFSAERPKGSFSTLEIQRTEQGDSAMYLCATLAGQSANTGELFFGEGSRLTVL.

V gene TRBV27 combines with J gene TRBJ2-1; a possible D gene is TRBD2 (6 bases). With 6 bases removed from V and 9 bases from J, the gap between germline ends came to 24 bases. The CDR3 has 16 amino acids. CDR1 is MNHEY, CDR2 SMNVEV, per germline (reference sequence). CDR3 coding DNA: TGTGCCAGCAGATCCCCCGCTCGGCGGGGCTATGGTGAGCAGTTCTTC. Protein product: CASRSPARRGYGEQFF.

The chain recombines TRBV6-4 with TRBJ2-7; weak D call: TRBD2 (6 bases). Germline lookup yields CDR1 MRHNA and CDR2 SNTAGT. V was shortened by 5 bases and J by 5 bases, with 19 bases between the two germline ends. The CDR3 has 15 residues. CDR3 nucleotides: TGTGCCAGCAGTAGGGTCCCCGGGAGCGTAGACGAGCAGTACTTC. Protein sequence: CASSRVPGSVDEQYF.

The chain carries TRBV19 and TRBJ2-1; D not certain. Trimming took 5 bases from V and 8 from J, leaving 10 bases between them. CDR1 and CDR2 from the germline V gene are LNHDA and SQIVND (reference sequence). CDR3 length equals 12 residues. DNA of the CDR3: TGTGCCAGTAGTCCCTCAGGCTATGAGCAGTTCTTC. This sequence encodes CASSPSGYEQFF. Full variable domain (missing parts from reference TRBV19 and TRBJ2-1): DGGITQSPKYLFRKEGQNVTLSCEQNLNHDAMYWYRQDPGQGLRLIYYSQIVNDFQKGDIAEGYSVSREKKESFPLTVTSAQKNPTAFYLCASSPSGYEQFFGPGTRLTVL.

The gene calls are TRBV30 and TRBJ1-5; a possible D gene is TRBD1 (6 bases). The ends were cut back, 1 base at V and 7 bases at J, with 14 bases in the middle. This CDR3 contains 14 residues. CDR1 and CDR2 from the germline V gene are GTSNPN and SVGIG (reference sequence). In nucleotides, the CDR3 is TGTGCCTGGAGTGCCTACAGGGTCGGCCAGCCCCAGCATTTT. Its translation: CAWSAYRVGQPQHF.

The chain links TRBV6-5 to TRBJ2-2; TRBD1 might be the D (6 bases). There are 16 residues in the CDR3. V was shortened by 4 bases and J by 4 bases, with 16 bases between the two germline ends. Germline lookup yields CDR1 MNHEY and CDR2 SVGAGI. The CDR3 nucleotides are TGTGCCAGCAGTTCTCCCAGACAGGAAAGCACCGGGGAGCTGTTTTTT. Translating it yields CASSSPRQESTGELFF.

This rearrangement joins TRBV5-1 to TRBJ1-4; D is ambiguous. The V gene's germline CDR1 is SGHRS and CDR2 YFSETQ. Trimming shortened V by 0 bases and J by 8 bases, and 11 bases separated the two germline ends. CDR3 size: 14 residues. In DNA form, the CDR3 reads TGCGCCAGCAGCTTGGGGCCGCTAGCGGAAAAACTGTTTTTT. The encoded protein is CASSLGPLAEKLFF.

The V call is TRBV4-3, the J call TRBJ1-1; possible D gene TRBD1, 6 bases. The germline CDR1 and CDR2 sequences are LGHNA and YSLEER. The CDR3 extends over 12 amino acids. Trimming stripped 10 bases from V and 11 bases from J, with 20 bases between. The CDR3 loop is CATTDPAGAAFF. CDR3 DNA sequence: TGCGCCACCACAGACCCCGCGGGGGCGGCTTTCTTT.

J is TRBJ1-5 and V is TRBV19; no clear D. The V end was cut by 8 bases, the J end by 3 bases, with 14 bases between. Looked up from germline, CDR1 is LNHDA and CDR2 is SQIVND (reference sequence). The CDR3 is 14 amino acids. The DNA for the CDR3 is TGTGCCAGTTACTGGGGTATTAACAATCAGCCCCAGCATTTT. It translates to CASYWGINNQPQHF.

The chain uses TRBV2 and TRBJ2-7, with TRBD1 matching 7 bases. Germline loops: CDR1 SNHLY, CDR2 FYNNEI. The CDR3 is 15 amino acids. Germline trimming cut 6 bases from V and 2 bases from J; bases unmatched to any gene: 10. The CDR3 coding sequence is TGTGCCAGCAGACCGTTCGGGGACAGACCCTACGAGCAGTACTTC. Its translation is CASRPFGDRPYEQYF.

V is TRBV9 and J is TRBJ2-5, with D perhaps TRBD1 (6 bases). The end of the DNA fits TRBJ2-7 better, so the J call may be wrong. Germline values: CDR1 SGDLS, CDR2 YYNGEE. The CDR3 covers 15 residues. The CDR3 DNA reads TGTGCCAGCAGCGGAGTAGGGACAAGTATCTACGAGCAGTACTTC. Amino acid sequence: CASSGVGTSIYEQYF.

The chain is built from TRBV5-5 and TRBJ2-7, with 14 bases aligning to TRBD2. V lost 4 bases, J lost 3 bases, and 6 bases stayed unmatched. The germline V gene encodes CDR1 SGHKS and CDR2 YYEKEE (reference sequence). The CDR3 is made up of 16 amino acids. The CDR3 sequence: CASSSGTSGSGYEQYF. CDR3 sequence (DNA): TGTGCCAGCAGCAGCGGGACTAGCGGGAGTGGCTACGAGCAGTACTTC. Filled out from reference TRBV5-5 and TRBJ2-7, the complete variable domain reads DAGVTQSPTHLIKTRGQQVTLRCSPISGHKSVSWYQQVLGQGPQFIFQYYEKEERGRGNFPDRFSARQFPNYSSELNVNALLLGDSALYLCASSSGTSGSGYEQYFGPGTRLTVT.

This chain uses TRBV6-6 with TRBJ2-3; possible D gene TRBD2, 5 bases. Germline V CDR1 and CDR2: MNHNY, SVGAGI (reference sequence). CDR3 length: 16 residues. V lost 3 bases to trimming and J lost 0 bases, with 13 bases between them. Written as DNA, the CDR3 is TGTGCCAGCAGTTATGGACCGAGCGGAAGCACAGATACGCAGTATTTT. This sequence encodes CASSYGPSGSTDTQYF.

Concerning this clone: At one end the junction does not follow the germline gene, possibly because of a read error. The chain links TRBV5-5 to TRBJ2-1; D uncertain. This CDR3 is 10 amino acids long. Germline V CDR1 and CDR2: SGHKS, YYEKEE (reference sequence). The CDR3 nucleotides are TGTGCCAGCAGTTTGGGTGAGCAGTTCTTC. Its translation: CASSLGEQFF.

The V call is TRBV27, the J call TRBJ2-7; 8 bases agree with TRBD2. The CDR3 is 15 residues long. Per the germline V gene, CDR1 is MNHEY and CDR2 is SMNVEV (reference sequence). J gave up 3 bases and V 7 bases, and 11 bases lay outside the gene matches. CDR3 bases: TGTGCCAGCACTCCCAGTAGCGGGGAAATCTACGAGCAGTACTTC. The encoded protein is CASTPSSGEIYEQYF.

This chain connects TRBV5-1 to TRBJ2-7; 7 bases are shared with TRBD2. The CDR3 is made up of 15 amino acids. Germline loops: CDR1 SGHRS, CDR2 YFSETQ. The V segment lost 0 bases and the J segment 5 bases; nucleotides outside the gene matches: 8. The CDR3 DNA is TGCGCCAGCAGCTTGGCGGGGCGAGGGAGGGACGAGCAGTACTTC. Translating it yields CASSLAGRGRDEQYF.

This rearrangement joins TRBV6-5 to TRBJ1-6; D may be TRBD1 (5 bases). This CDR3 region has 15 residues. Trimming pared 0 bases from V and 5 bases from J, leaving 8 bases between. Germline lookup yields CDR1 MNHEY and CDR2 SVGAGI. The CDR3 loop reads CASSYSMGDNSPLHF. CDR3 sequence (DNA): TGTGCCAGCAGTTACTCGATGGGGGATAATTCACCCCTCCACTTT.

The J gene is TRBJ2-7, the V gene TRBV27, with 7 bases that match TRBD1. Germline-derived CDR1 and CDR2 are MNHEY and SMNVEV (reference sequence). V lost 8 bases and J lost 2; bases outside the gene matches: 0. This CDR3 comprises 11 residues. CDR3 bases: TGTGCCAGCGGGACAGCCTACGAGCAGTACTTC. It codes for CASGTAYEQYF.

This rearrangement joins TRBV28 to TRBJ1-4; D unclear. This CDR3 has 18 residues. The germline V and J ends were trimmed by 0 bases and 3 bases, with 17 bases remaining between them. Germline CDR1 MDHEN, CDR2 SYDVKM. CDR3 loop: CASSLWTGRGAANEKLFF. CDR3 DNA sequence: TGTGCCAGCAGTTTATGGACGGGTCGGGGTGCGGCTAATGAAAAACTGTTTTTT.

This clone was seen only once. J is TRBJ1-1 and V is TRBV27; weak D call: TRBD1 (6 bases). The CDR3 contains 15 residues. Trimming stripped 0 bases from V and 4 bases from J, with 12 bases between. The germline gives CDR1 MNHEY, CDR2 SMNVEV (reference sequence). The CDR3 here is CASSLSAGVATEAFF. Here the CDR3 DNA reads TGTGCCAGCAGTTTATCGGCAGGGGTGGCCACTGAAGCTTTCTTT.

CDR3: CASSQEGGTGAAENEQYF. The CDR3 DNA sequence: TGCGCCAGCAGCCAAGAGGGCGGAACAGGGGCCGCGGAGAACGAGCAGTACTTC. The V gene is TRBV4-1, the J gene TRBJ2-7; TRBD1 aligns across 7 bases. From germline, CDR1 is MGHRA and CDR2 YSYEKL. The CDR3 is 18 amino acids. Trimming cost V 0 bases and J 5 bases; bases outside gene matches: 16.

V is TRBV18 and J is TRBJ2-3, with 12 bases matching TRBD2. The V segment lost 3 bases and the J segment 3 bases; nucleotides outside the gene matches: 16. Per germline, CDR1 KGHSH and CDR2 LQKENI. The CDR3 sequence is 20 residues long. The CDR3 region has the DNA TGTGCCAGCTCACCTGGAGGGAGGAGACTAGCGGGAGTGAAAACAGATACGCAGTATTTT. Translating gives CASSPGGRRLAGVKTDTQYF.

The V call is TRBV6-5, the J call TRBJ2-5; D remains unclear. V gave up 0 bases and J gave up 1 base, with 9 bases separating them. This CDR3 has 15 amino acids. The V gene's germline CDR1 is MNHEY and CDR2 SVGAGI. The CDR3 spells CASSYSPQLQETQYF. The CDR3 DNA sequence: TGTGCCAGCAGTTACTCACCCCAGCTCCAAGAGACCCAGTACTTC.

V usage is TRBV19 and J usage is TRBJ2-7, with D tentatively TRBD2 (5 bases). The CDR3 has 14 amino acids. Germline CDR1 is LNHDA and CDR2 is SQIVND (reference sequence). Trimming removed 5 bases from V and 5 bases from J, with 16 bases in between. CDR3 sequence (DNA): TGTGCCAGTAGTCCCCGGACTTTACCGGACGAGCAGTACTTC. Its translation: CASSPRTLPDEQYF.

This clone has only a few counts. The rearrangement links TRBV20-1 to TRBJ1-1, with D perhaps matching TRBD1 (5 bases). Germline-derived CDR1 and CDR2 are DFQATT and SNEGSKA (reference sequence). The CDR3 contains 10 residues. Trimming removed 5 bases from V and 8 bases from J, with 9 bases in between. The CDR3, as DNA: TGCAGTGCTCCCGGGACGGAAGCTTTCTTT. It translates to CSAPGTEAFF.

The chain uses TRBV18 and TRBJ2-5; 10 bases line up with TRBD1. The CDR3 has 16 amino acids. CDR1 KGHSH and CDR2 LQKENI come from the germline V gene. Trimming took 4 bases from V and 2 from J; bases not matched to a gene: 7. In nucleotides, the CDR3 is TGTGCCAGCTCACAAAATGACAGGGGGCATCAAGAGACCCAGTACTTC. Its translation is CASSQNDRGHQETQYF. Drawing the rest from reference TRBV18 and TRBJ2-5, the complete variable domain is NAGVMQNPRHLVRRRGQEARLRCSPMKGHSHVYWYRQLPEEGLKFMVYLQKENIIDESGMPKERFSAEFPKEGPSILRIQQVVRGDSAAYFCASSQNDRGHQETQYFGPGTRLLVL.